One sample yielded the 30 T cell receptor beta chains listed below, sequenced in a study of technical replicates of blood from a few donors. The method was immunoSEQ multiplex PCR; TCRdb's version includes in-frame clones alone and lacks a portion of them. The sample consists of tens of thousands of clones, around 95% of them appearing once. The material sequenced was T cells isolated from PBMCs. These receptors came from a human donor in good health.

The gene calls are TRBV25-1 and TRBJ2-1; weak D call: TRBD1 (6 bases). V was pared by 1 base and J by 5 bases, with 9 bases between. In germline, CDR1 is MGHDK, CDR2 SYGVNS. The CDR3 is 14 amino acids. CDR3 sequence reads: CASSEWTANNEQFF. CDR3 DNA: TGTGCCAGCAGTGAATGGACAGCGAACAATGAGCAGTTCTTC. The full variable domain, its missing parts supplied by reference TRBV25-1 and TRBJ2-1, is EADIYQTPRYLVIGTGKKITLECSQTMGHDKMYWYQQDPGMELHLIHYSYGVNSTEKGDLSSESTVSRIRTEHFPLTLESARPSHTSQYLCASSEWTANNEQFFGPGTRLTVL.

The chain has TRBV15 and TRBJ2-1, with D perhaps matching TRBD2 (6 bases). Deletions cut 1 base from V and 7 bases from J, with 17 bases between. Per germline, CDR1 LNHNV and CDR2 YYDKDF (reference sequence). The CDR3 contains 16 residues. The CDR3 spells CATSRVTAGGGNEQFF. In DNA, the CDR3 is TGTGCCACCAGCAGAGTAACAGCCGGGGGAGGAAATGAGCAGTTCTTC.

This clone was detected only once. J is TRBJ2-3 and V is TRBV7-9, with D maybe TRBD2 (5 bases). V lost 4 bases and J lost 2, with 13 bases in between. Germline values: CDR1 SEHNR, CDR2 FQNEAQ (reference sequence). The length of the CDR3 is 15 residues. CDR3 DNA sequence: TGTGCCAGCAGCTCGCGACGGGGTCACACAGATACGCAGTATTTT. It encodes CASSSRRGHTDTQYF. The full variable domain, completed using reference TRBV7-9 and TRBJ2-3, is DTGVSQNPRHKITKRGQNVTFRCDPISEHNRLYWYRQTLGQGPEFLTYFQNEAQLEKSRLLSDRFSAERPKGSFSTLEIQRTEQGDSAMYLCASSSRRGHTDTQYFGPGTRLTVL.

The V gene is TRBV2, the J gene TRBJ1-5, with a possible D match to TRBD1 (6 bases). CDR1 is SNHLY, CDR2 FYNNEI, per germline. Deletions cut 1 base from V and 4 bases from J, with 8 bases between. This CDR3 contains 14 residues. The CDR3 is CASSEEGGNQPQHF. The CDR3 bases are TGTGCCAGCAGTGAAGAAGGGGGAAATCAGCCCCAGCATTTT.

The chain is built from TRBV5-4 and TRBJ2-7; TRBD1 aligns across 11 bases. Germline values: CDR1 SGHNT, CDR2 YYREEE (reference sequence). The CDR3 is 16 residues long. The J segment lost 3 bases and the V segment lost 2 bases, leaving 7 bases of the junction unmatched. CDR3 sequence: CASSFSGTGGFYEQYF. The CDR3, as DNA: TGTGCCAGCAGCTTTAGCGGGACAGGGGGATTCTACGAGCAGTACTTC.

The V and J genes are TRBV14 and TRBJ2-7; no definite D call. The CDR3 has 13 residues. The V end was cut by 3 bases, the J end by 3 bases, with 9 bases between. Per germline, CDR1 SGHDN and CDR2 FVKESK. In nucleotides, the CDR3 is TGTGCCAGCAGCCACACTGTAAACTACGAGCAGTACTTC. This sequence encodes CASSHTVNYEQYF.

The gene calls are TRBV2 and TRBJ1-5, with D maybe TRBD1 (5 bases). CDR1 is SNHLY and CDR2 is FYNNEI in the germline V gene. The CDR3 extends over 11 amino acids. Trimming took 6 bases from V and 10 from J, leaving 10 bases between them. The CDR3 loop is CASSAGSPQHF. The CDR3, as DNA: TGTGCCAGCAGCGCAGGGTCTCCCCAGCATTTT. The whole variable domain, filled in from reference TRBV2 and TRBJ1-5, reads EPEVTQTPSHQVTQMGQEVILRCVPISNHLYFYWYRQILGQKVEFLVSFYNNEISEKSEIFDDQFSVERPDGSNFTLKIRSTKLEDSAMYFCASSAGSPQHFGDGTRLSIL.

Only one count was recorded for this clone. At one boundary the junction diverges from the germline segment, which might be a read error. This chain connects TRBV4-1 to TRBJ2-3, with 12 nucleotides matching TRBD2. Per germline, CDR1 MGHRA and CDR2 YSYEKL. The CDR3 loop spans 14 amino acids. In nucleotides, the CDR3 is TGCGCCAGCAGCAAAGAGCTAGCGGGGGGGCACGTGTATTTT. Translating gives CASSKELAGGHVYF.

The chain employs TRBV10-3 and TRBJ2-6; a possible D gene is TRBD1 (6 bases). Trimming took 6 bases from V and 2 from J, leaving 11 bases between them. This CDR3 spans 15 amino acids. Per the germline V gene, CDR1 is ENHRY and CDR2 is SYGVKD. The CDR3 nucleotides are TGTGCCATCAGGGAAACAGGGCCTGGGGCCAACGTCCTGACTTTC. As protein: CAIRETGPGANVLTF.

The chain has TRBV10-3 and TRBJ2-7, with a possible D match to TRBD2 (6 bases). Trimming stripped 4 bases from V and 1 base from J, with 14 bases between. Germline loops: CDR1 ENHRY, CDR2 SYGVKD. CDR3 length equals 15 residues. The CDR3 DNA reads as TGTGCCATCAGTGTAAGCGGGTATGGGTCCTACGAGCAGTACTTC. Protein product: CAISVSGYGSYEQYF.

The chain recombines TRBV6-5 with TRBJ1-5; the D gene is possibly TRBD1 (6 bases). The CDR3 covers 13 residues. Germline CDR1 reads MNHEY; CDR2 reads SVGAGI. V dropped 6 bases and J dropped 7 bases, with 13 bases sitting between them. CDR3 DNA sequence: TGTGCCAGCAGCCCCACAGGGTGGCAGCCCCAGCATTTT. It translates to CASSPTGWQPQHF.

The chain has TRBV5-1 and TRBJ1-1, with TRBD1 identical over 12 bases. V trimming: 0 bases; J trimming: 6 bases; junction bases outside the gene matches: 6. The CDR3 extends over 16 amino acids. The germline V gene encodes CDR1 SGHRS and CDR2 YFSETQ. CDR3: CASSLAPGTGGPEAFF. CDR3 coding DNA: TGCGCCAGCAGCTTGGCTCCCGGGACAGGGGGCCCTGAAGCTTTCTTT.

CDR3 amino acids: CATGGGANTGELFF. The CDR3 DNA is TGTGCCACCGGAGGGGGCGCGAACACCGGGGAGCTGTTTTTT. The chain couples TRBV6-5 to TRBJ2-2; TRBD1 is a possible D gene (7 bases). The CDR3 is made up of 14 amino acids. Germline loops: CDR1 MNHEY, CDR2 SVGAGI. V lost 10 bases, J lost 0 bases, and 12 bases lay in between.

The genes are TRBV16 and TRBJ1-5; D remains ambiguous. V was cut by 5 bases and J by 5 bases, with 19 bases left in between. From germline, CDR1 is KGHSY and CDR2 FQNENV. The CDR3 sequence is 16 residues long. CDR3 sequence (DNA): TGTGCCAGCAGCTCCAATACGAAGCAGGTTGATCAGCCCCAGCATTTT. Amino acid sequence: CASSSNTKQVDQPQHF.

This clone was seen only once. V gene TRBV13 combines with J gene TRBJ2-7, with TRBD2 matching over 11 bases. Germline CDR1 reads PRHDT; CDR2 reads FYEKMQ (reference sequence). The CDR3 runs 17 residues. With 5 bases clipped from V and 3 bases from J, the junction kept 12 bases outside the gene matches. The CDR3 DNA sequence: TGTGCCAGCAGCAACCGATTGGGACTAGCGGACAACTACGAGCAGTACTTC. This sequence encodes CASSNRLGLADNYEQYF.

Only one count was recorded for this clone. J is TRBJ2-1 and V is TRBV7-9, with a weak D call TRBD2 (5 bases). The CDR3 has 13 residues. CDR1 and CDR2 (germline): SEHNR, FQNEAQ (reference sequence). Trimming removed 8 bases from V and 5 bases from J, with 13 bases in between. The CDR3 here is CASYEGTHNEQFF. In DNA form, the CDR3 reads TGTGCCAGCTATGAGGGAACACACAATGAGCAGTTCTTC.

The V call is TRBV5-1, the J call TRBJ1-1; D might be TRBD1 (5 bases). CDR3 length: 16 residues. Germline V lookup: CDR1 SGHRS, CDR2 YFSETQ. V gave up 1 base and J gave up 5 bases, with 18 bases separating them. The CDR3: CASSLTGMIGGTEAFF. The CDR3 coding sequence is TGCGCCAGCAGCTTGACAGGAATGATCGGCGGTACTGAAGCTTTCTTT.

The chain recombines TRBV28 with TRBJ2-5; D not resolved. Trimming removed 5 bases at V and 2 bases at J, with 21 bases between. The CDR3 contains 17 residues. Germline CDR1 is MDHEN and CDR2 is SYDVKM. The CDR3 is CASSRPYRLDNQETQYF. The CDR3 DNA reads TGTGCCAGCAGTCGCCCTTATAGACTGGATAATCAAGAGACCCAGTACTTC.

The chain employs TRBV9 and TRBJ1-2; unclear D gene. CDR1 SGDLS and CDR2 YYNGEE come from the germline V gene. The CDR3 spans 14 residues. Trimming took 5 bases from V and 4 from J, leaving 15 bases between them. CDR3 region: CASSPGLYGYGYTF. For the CDR3, the DNA is TGTGCCAGCAGTCCAGGACTTTACGGCTATGGCTACACCTTC. The variable domain in full, with the rest retrieved from reference TRBV9 and TRBJ1-2, is DSGVTQTPKHLITATGQRVTLRCSPRSGDLSVYWYQQSLDQGLQFLIQYYNGEERAKGNILERFSAQQFPDLHSELNLSSLELGDSALYFCASSPGLYGYGYTFGSGTRLTVV.

This clone was observed at least ten times. The V gene is TRBV18, the J gene TRBJ1-1, with 9 bases identical to TRBD1. Looked up from germline, CDR1 is KGHSH and CDR2 is LQKENI. J lost 4 bases, V lost 9 bases, and 9 bases had no gene match. The CDR3 covers 14 residues. The CDR3 loop reads CASSWDRVATEAFF. In DNA form, the CDR3 reads TGTGCCAGTTCGTGGGACAGGGTAGCCACTGAAGCTTTCTTT.

The rearrangement joins TRBV6-5 to TRBJ2-1; D perhaps matches TRBD1 (5 bases). The V gene's germline CDR1 is MNHEY and CDR2 SVGAGI. The V end lost 6 bases, the J end lost 7 bases, and 16 bases lay between the germline ends. The CDR3 length is 14 residues. The CDR3 DNA follows: TGTGCCAGCAGGACAGCCGGTTCATATAATGAGCAGTTCTTC. This sequence encodes CASRTAGSYNEQFF.

V is TRBV2 and J is TRBJ1-4, with TRBD1 matching 12 bases. The CDR3 covers 14 residues. Trimming removed 6 bases from V and 11 bases from J; junction bases left unmatched: 7. Germline lookup yields CDR1 SNHLY and CDR2 FYNNEI. The CDR3 DNA is TGTGCCAGCAGACTGGGACAGGGGGCGTCGAAACTGTTTTTT. Translated, it gives CASRLGQGASKLFF. The whole variable domain, filled in from reference TRBV2 and TRBJ1-4, reads EPEVTQTPSHQVTQMGQEVILRCVPISNHLYFYWYRQILGQKVEFLVSFYNNEISEKSEIFDDQFSVERPDGSNFTLKIRSTKLEDSAMYFCASRLGQGASKLFFGSGTQLSVL.

J is TRBJ1-3 and V is TRBV6-5; 7 nucleotides agree with TRBD1. There are 14 residues in the CDR3. Looked up from germline, CDR1 is MNHEY and CDR2 is SVGAGI. V lost 2 bases and J lost 2; bases outside the gene matches: 0. The CDR3 sequence is CASSYRGPGNTIYF. The CDR3 DNA sequence: TGTGCCAGCAGTTACAGGGGGCCTGGAAACACCATATATTTT.

The chain is built from TRBV27 and TRBJ1-1; TRBD1 matches at 9 bases. This CDR3 contains 16 residues. Germline loops: CDR1 MNHEY, CDR2 SMNVEV (reference sequence). V was pared by 4 bases and J by 5 bases, with 11 bases of the junction left unmatched. CDR3 bases: TGTGCCAGCAGTTCCTACCACCTGACAGGGGGGACTGAAGCTTTCTTT. This codes for CASSSYHLTGGTEAFF.

The rearrangement links TRBV4-1 to TRBJ2-7, with a tentative D call TRBD1 (5 bases). Trimming left V 0 bases short and J 8 bases short, with 20 bases between. CDR1 is MGHRA, CDR2 YSYEKL, per germline. The CDR3 is made up of 16 amino acids. The CDR3 reads CASSQDKGPLSVQQYF. For the CDR3, the DNA is TGCGCCAGCAGCCAAGATAAGGGGCCGCTTAGTGTTCAGCAGTACTTC.

The chain couples TRBV7-9 to TRBJ1-5, with a weak D call TRBD1 (6 bases). CDR1 and CDR2 (germline): SEHNR, FQNEAQ (reference sequence). Deletions cut 6 bases from V and 5 bases from J, with 14 bases between. The CDR3 is made up of 14 amino acids. This chain's CDR3 is CASSPPDRHQPQHF. For the CDR3, the DNA is TGTGCCAGCAGTCCTCCCGACAGGCATCAGCCCCAGCATTTT.

The rearrangement joins TRBV30 to TRBJ1-1; D might be TRBD1 (5 bases). Trimming cost V 4 bases and J 5 bases, with 20 bases left between them. There are 15 residues in the CDR3. Germline V lookup: CDR1 GTSNPN, CDR2 SVGIG (reference sequence). DNA of the CDR3: TGTGCCTGGACGACCGGAGGGGTGACTTGGACTGAAGCTTTCTTT. This translates into CAWTTGGVTWTEAFF.

The chain carries TRBV7-9 and TRBJ2-7; 8 nucleotides align to TRBD1. V lost 6 bases to trimming and J lost 2 bases; unmatched junction nucleotides: 9. Germline V CDR1 and CDR2: SEHNR, FQNEAQ (reference sequence). This CDR3 has 15 amino acids. CDR3 DNA: TGTGCCAGCAGAGCCGGGACAGGTTTCCCCTACGAGCAGTACTTC. Its translation is CASRAGTGFPYEQYF.

The J gene is TRBJ2-5, the V gene TRBV7-6, with D hard to call. Germline V gene sequence: CDR1 SGHVS, CDR2 FNYEAQ. V lost 4 bases to trimming and J lost 4 bases, with 10 bases between them. The CDR3 covers 13 residues. The DNA for the CDR3 is TGTGCCAGCAGCTCCCGGGTCGGAGAGACCCAGTACTTC. Translated: CASSSRVGETQYF.

V and J are TRBV5-6 and TRBJ2-5; perhaps TRBD2 as D (5 bases). The CDR3 covers 12 residues. The germline V gene has CDR1 SGHDT and CDR2 YYEEEE. Trimming took 3 bases from V and 8 from J, leaving 11 bases between them. For the CDR3, the DNA is TGTGCCAGCAGCTCGGAGGACCGAACCCAGTACTTC. Its protein is CASSSEDRTQYF.